The T cell receptor beta chain described here comes from a study of neurological immune-mediated disorders. Study results and caveats: None of the CDR3 amino acid sequences of expanded clones recurred across subjects, suggesting private repertoires in all groups.

The CDR3 length is 15 residues. With V trimmed by 5 bases and J by 5 bases, 10 bases remained unmatched. From germline, CDR1 is MNHEY and CDR2 SMNVEV (reference sequence). This clonotype has ten or more counts. The antigen remains unidentified. One entry per CDR3 protein results from TCRdb running MiXCR on the 5' RACE reads. Among approximately 74,000 distinct CDR3 sequences listed, around 5.2% were seen once. The genes are TRBV27 and TRBJ1-1; 8 bases match TRBD1. The specimen sequenced was PBMCs. The TCR sequence derives from a man younger than 35 with multiple sclerosis. The CDR3 region is CASSLPGQGRTEAFF. CDR3 DNA sequence: TGTGCCAGCAGTCTCCCCGGACAGGGAAGGACTGAAGCTTTCTTT.